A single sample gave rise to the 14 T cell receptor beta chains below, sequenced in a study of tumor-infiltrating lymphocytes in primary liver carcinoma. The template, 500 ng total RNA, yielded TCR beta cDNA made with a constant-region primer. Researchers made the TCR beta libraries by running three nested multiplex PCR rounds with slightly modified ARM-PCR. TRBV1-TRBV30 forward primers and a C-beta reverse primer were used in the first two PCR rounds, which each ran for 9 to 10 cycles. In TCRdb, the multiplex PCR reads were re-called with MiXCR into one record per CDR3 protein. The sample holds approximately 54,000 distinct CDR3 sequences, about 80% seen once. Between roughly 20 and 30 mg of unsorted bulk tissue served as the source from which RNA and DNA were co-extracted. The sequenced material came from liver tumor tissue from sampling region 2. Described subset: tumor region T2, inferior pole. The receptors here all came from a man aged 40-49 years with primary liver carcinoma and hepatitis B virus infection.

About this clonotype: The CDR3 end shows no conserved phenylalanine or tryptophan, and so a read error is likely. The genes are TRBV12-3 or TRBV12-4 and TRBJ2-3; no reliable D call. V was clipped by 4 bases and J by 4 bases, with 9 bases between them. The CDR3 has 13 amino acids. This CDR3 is CASSSDGADTQYI. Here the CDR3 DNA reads TGTGCCAGCAGTTCTGACGGCGCAGATACGCAGTATATT.

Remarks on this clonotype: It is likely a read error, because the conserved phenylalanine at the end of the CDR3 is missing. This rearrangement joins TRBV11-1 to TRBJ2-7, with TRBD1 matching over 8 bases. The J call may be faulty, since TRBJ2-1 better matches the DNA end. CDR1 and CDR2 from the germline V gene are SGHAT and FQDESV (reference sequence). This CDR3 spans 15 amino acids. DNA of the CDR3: TGTGCCAGCAGCCTTGGACAGGGAATAATAGGCGAGCAGTTCCTC. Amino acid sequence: CASSLGQGIIGEQFL.

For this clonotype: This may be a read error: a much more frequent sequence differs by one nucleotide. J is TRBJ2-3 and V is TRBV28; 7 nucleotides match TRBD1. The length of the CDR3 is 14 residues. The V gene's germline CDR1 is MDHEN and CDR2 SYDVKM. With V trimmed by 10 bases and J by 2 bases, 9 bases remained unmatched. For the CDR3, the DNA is TGTGCCATTTCCGAGGGGGCATACACAGATACGCAGTATTTT. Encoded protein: CAISEGAYTDTQYF.

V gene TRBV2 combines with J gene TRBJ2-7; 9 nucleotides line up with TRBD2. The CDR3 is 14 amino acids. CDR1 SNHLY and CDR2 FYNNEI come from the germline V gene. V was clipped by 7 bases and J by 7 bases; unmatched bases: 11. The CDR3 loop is CASIELAGGREQYF. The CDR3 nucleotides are TGTGCCAGCATTGAGTTGGCGGGAGGGAGGGAGCAGTACTTC.

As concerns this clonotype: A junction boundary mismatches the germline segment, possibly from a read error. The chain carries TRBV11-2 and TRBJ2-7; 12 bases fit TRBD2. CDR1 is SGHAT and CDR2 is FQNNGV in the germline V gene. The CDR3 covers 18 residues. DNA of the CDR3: TGTTCCGGCAGCTTATCCGTTGGGCTAGCGGGAGGGGGGTACGAGCAATACTTC. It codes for CSGSLSVGLAGGGYEQYF.

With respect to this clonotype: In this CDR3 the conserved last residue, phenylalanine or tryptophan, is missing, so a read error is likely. The CDR3 nucleotides read TGTGCCAGCAGCTTAGATGTTGGGGGCGAAAAACTGTTTTCT. It is translated as CASSLDVGGEKLFS. The genes are TRBV11-2 and TRBJ1-4; perhaps TRBD1 as D (6 bases). Between the trimmed V and J ends, which lost 0 bases and 8 bases, there was a span of 10 bases. This CDR3 is 14 amino acids long. The germline V gene has CDR1 SGHAT and CDR2 FQNNGV.

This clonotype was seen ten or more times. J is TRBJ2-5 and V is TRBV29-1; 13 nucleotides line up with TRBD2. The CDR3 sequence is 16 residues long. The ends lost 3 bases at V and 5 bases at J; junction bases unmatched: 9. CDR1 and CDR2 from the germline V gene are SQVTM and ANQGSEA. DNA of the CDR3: TGCAGCGTTGAGTATGAGGGGACTAGCGGGAAGGAGACCCAGTACTTC. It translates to CSVEYEGTSGKETQYF.

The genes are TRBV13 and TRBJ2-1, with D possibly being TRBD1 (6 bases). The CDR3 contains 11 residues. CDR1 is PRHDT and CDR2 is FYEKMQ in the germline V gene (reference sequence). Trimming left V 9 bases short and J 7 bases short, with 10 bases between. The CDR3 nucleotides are TGTGCCAGTACCGACAGGAATGAGCAGTTCTTC. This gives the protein CASTDRNEQFF.

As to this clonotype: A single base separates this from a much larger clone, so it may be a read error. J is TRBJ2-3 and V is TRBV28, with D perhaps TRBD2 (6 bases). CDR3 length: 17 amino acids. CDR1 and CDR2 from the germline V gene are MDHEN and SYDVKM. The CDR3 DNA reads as TGTGCCAGCAGTTCCCCCCGGCAGGCCACTAGCACAGATATGCAGTATTTT. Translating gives CASSSPRQATSTDMQYF.

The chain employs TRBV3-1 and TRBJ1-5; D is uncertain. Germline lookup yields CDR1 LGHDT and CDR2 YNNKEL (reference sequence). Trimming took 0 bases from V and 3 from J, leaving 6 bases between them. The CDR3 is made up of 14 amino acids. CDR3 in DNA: TGTGCCAGCAGCCAAGATCTTGTCAATCAGCCCCAGCATTTT. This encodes CASSQDLVNQPQHF.

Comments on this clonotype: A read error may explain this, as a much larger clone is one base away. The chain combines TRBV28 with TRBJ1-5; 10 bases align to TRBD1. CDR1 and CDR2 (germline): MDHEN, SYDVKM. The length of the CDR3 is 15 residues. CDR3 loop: CASSPAGTGDQPKHF. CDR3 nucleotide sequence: TGTGCCAGCAGTCCTGCCGGGACAGGGGATCAGCCCAAGCATTTT. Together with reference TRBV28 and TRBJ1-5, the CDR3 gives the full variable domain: DVKVTQSSRYLVKRTGEKVFLECVQDMDHENMFWYRQDPGLGLRLIYFSYDVKMKEKGDIPEGYSVSREKKERFSLILESASTNQTSMYLCASSPAGTGDQPKHFGDGTRLSIL.

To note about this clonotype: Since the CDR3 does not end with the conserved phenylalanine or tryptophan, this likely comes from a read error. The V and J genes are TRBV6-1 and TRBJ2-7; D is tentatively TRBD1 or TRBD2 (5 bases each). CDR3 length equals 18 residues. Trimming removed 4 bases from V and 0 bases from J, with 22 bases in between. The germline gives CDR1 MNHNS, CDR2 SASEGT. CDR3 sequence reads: CASSATGGWRLTSYEQYI. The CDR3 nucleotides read TGTGCCAGCAGTGCTACAGGAGGCTGGCGCCTGACCTCCTACGAGCAGTACATC.

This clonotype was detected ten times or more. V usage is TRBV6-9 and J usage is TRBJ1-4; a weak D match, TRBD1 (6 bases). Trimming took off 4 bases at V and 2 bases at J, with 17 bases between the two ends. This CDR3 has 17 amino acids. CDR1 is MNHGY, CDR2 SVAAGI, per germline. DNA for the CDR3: TGTGCCAGCAGTTCGACAGGATCTCGTCCCACTAATGAAAAACTGTTTTTT. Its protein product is CASSSTGSRPTNEKLFF.

In nucleotides, the CDR3 is TGTGCCAGCAGTGAGAGTTTCGTCGGAACTTTCTTT. Translating gives CASSESFVGTFF. The chain couples TRBV2 to TRBJ1-1; no reliable D call. This CDR3 has 12 residues. Trimming cost V 3 bases and J 12 bases, with 14 bases left between them. The germline V gene encodes CDR1 SNHLY and CDR2 FYNNEI. Full variable domain (rest looked up from reference TRBV2 and TRBJ1-1): EPEVTQTPSHQVTQMGQEVILRCVPISNHLYFYWYRQILGQKVEFLVSFYNNEISEKSEIFDDQFSVERPDGSNFTLKIRSTKLEDSAMYFCASSESFVGTFFGQGTRLTVV.